One sample yielded the 26 T cell receptor beta chains listed below, sequenced in a study of human T cells and chemical hapten exposure. Described time point: patch test 1, 2 weeks after DPC sensitization. Treatment described: therapeutic diphenylcyclopropenone sensitization with weekly scalp DPC. Via MiXCR, TCRdb re-called the RACE reads, giving one row per CDR3 protein. The table has 350,000 or so distinct CDR3 sequences, around 7% seen once. Sample: whole blood, taken in connection with sensitization to the hapten diphenylcyclopropenone (DPC). Every receptor here comes from a woman under 30 with alopecia areata. Some clones in this sample may be carry-over from other donors' samples.

This clonotype has a count of ten or more. The chain has TRBV7-9 and TRBJ2-5; no clear D gene. The CDR3 runs to 15 residues. Germline-derived CDR1 and CDR2 are SEHNR and FQNEAQ (reference sequence). V lost 0 bases to trimming and J lost 5 bases, with 13 bases between them. CDR3 region: CASSLASGFGETQYF. CDR3 nucleotide sequence: TGTGCCAGCAGCTTAGCCAGTGGTTTCGGGGAGACCCAGTACTTC.

The CDR3 loop reads CASSIGAVGRTLGGSYNSPLHF. DNA for the CDR3: TGTGCCAGCAGCATAGGGGCCGTCGGACGGACGCTGGGAGGCTCCTATAATTCACCCCTCCACTTT. The chain recombines TRBV27 with TRBJ1-6, with D possibly being TRBD1 (5 bases). Germline-derived CDR1 and CDR2 are MNHEY and SMNVEV (reference sequence). CDR3 length equals 22 residues. Trimming removed 6 bases from V and 0 bases from J, with 30 bases in between.

This clonotype has more than one count but fewer than ten. The gene calls are TRBV20-1 and TRBJ1-3; D not certain. This CDR3 spans 17 amino acids. V lost 0 bases to trimming and J lost 0 bases, with 15 bases between them. In germline, CDR1 is DFQATT, CDR2 SNEGSKA (reference sequence). In nucleotides, the CDR3 is TGCAGTGCTAGAGATTCTCGTACATTGCTCTCTGGAAACACCATATATTTT. It translates to CSARDSRTLLSGNTIYF.

This clonotype was seen only a few times. The V and J genes are TRBV13 and TRBJ2-5; D unresolved. CDR3 length: 14 amino acids. The germline CDR1 and CDR2 sequences are PRHDT and FYEKMQ (reference sequence). V lost 0 bases, J lost 4 bases, and 9 bases lay in between. The CDR3 loop reads CASSLGTGRETQYF. The CDR3 DNA reads TGTGCCAGCAGCTTAGGGACTGGGCGAGAGACCCAGTACTTC.

This clonotype was counted a few times. The chain links TRBV10-3 to TRBJ2-3; D remains ambiguous. The CDR3 length is 13 residues. V gave up 7 bases and J gave up 2 bases, with 10 bases separating them. Germline loops: CDR1 ENHRY, CDR2 SYGVKD. The CDR3 spells CAITPRLTDTQYF. For the CDR3, the DNA is TGTGCCATCACGCCTAGGCTCACAGATACGCAGTATTTT.

There are many counts of this clonotype. V usage is TRBV2 and J usage is TRBJ1-2; TRBD1 is a possible D gene (5 bases). The CDR3 spans 15 residues. Per the germline V gene, CDR1 is SNHLY and CDR2 is FYNNEI. Trimming left V 4 bases short and J 5 bases short, with 17 bases between. CDR3 in DNA: TGTGCCAGCAGTGCGGAAGGGGCGCGACTTTATGGCTACACCTTC. This encodes CASSAEGARLYGYTF.

This clonotype was detected only a few times. The V call is TRBV9, the J call TRBJ2-3; a possible D gene is TRBD2 (7 bases). V was cut by 1 base and J by 5 bases, with 14 bases left in between. The germline V gene encodes CDR1 SGDLS and CDR2 YYNGEE. This CDR3 has 15 amino acids. The CDR3 spells CASSVRGGEGDTQYF. The CDR3, as DNA: TGTGCCAGCAGCGTAAGAGGGGGGGAAGGAGATACGCAGTATTTT.

The chain employs TRBV6-6 and TRBJ1-1; TRBD1 matches at 11 bases. Germline CDR1 reads MNHNY; CDR2 reads SVGAGI (reference sequence). This CDR3 is built from 14 residues. J was trimmed by 8 bases and V by 5 bases; bases with no gene match: 7. The CDR3 coding sequence is TGTGCCAGCAGTACAGGACAGGGGGCGGTGGAAGCTTTCTTT. This sequence encodes CASSTGQGAVEAFF.

The sample holds a few counts of this clonotype. V gene TRBV27 combines with J gene TRBJ2-1, with 9 positions matching TRBD2. Germline CDR1 and CDR2: MNHEY and SMNVEV (reference sequence). The V gene end was trimmed by 5 bases and the J gene end by 3 bases; junction bases not matched to a gene: 17. This CDR3 has 19 amino acids. CDR3 in amino acids: CASSGRTDLSAGGYNEQFF. CDR3 sequence (DNA): TGTGCCAGCAGTGGACGGACGGACCTCTCAGCGGGGGGCTACAATGAGCAGTTCTTC.

For the CDR3, the DNA is TGTGCCAGCTGCTGGGACAGGCGAAACTCCTACGAGCAGTACTTC. This gives the protein CASCWDRRNSYEQYF. V usage is TRBV6-2 or TRBV6-3 and J usage is TRBJ2-7; 8 positions agree with TRBD1. Trimming cost V 8 bases and J 0 bases; bases outside gene matches: 9. Germline CDR1 is MNHEY and CDR2 is SVGEGT. The CDR3 is 15 amino acids.

This clonotype has more than one count but fewer than ten. This chain joins TRBV7-9 and TRBJ1-2, with D unresolved. V gave up 1 base and J gave up 6 bases, with 9 bases separating them. The CDR3 runs to 13 residues. The germline gives CDR1 SEHNR, CDR2 FQNEAQ (reference sequence). The CDR3 DNA is TGTGCCAGCAGCTTAGAAAGTTCGGATGGCTACACCTTC. The encoded protein is CASSLESSDGYTF.

In this sample, this clonotype turned up a few times. The chain joins TRBV6-1 to TRBJ1-1; D gene uncertain. The CDR3 is 13 residues long. CDR1 and CDR2 (germline): MNHNS, SASEGT. Trimming removed 5 bases from V and 1 base from J, with 8 bases in between. The CDR3 loop reads CASSTDGNTEAFF. For the CDR3, the DNA is TGTGCCAGCAGTACCGACGGGAACACTGAAGCTTTCTTT.

This chain connects TRBV5-5 to TRBJ1-4, with D unclear. The V end lost 1 base, the J end lost 0 bases, and 7 bases lay between the germline ends. This CDR3 has 15 residues. CDR1 is SGHKS and CDR2 is YYEKEE in the germline V gene (reference sequence). The CDR3 here is CASSLWLTTNEKLFF. DNA of the CDR3: TGTGCCAGCAGCTTGTGGCTTACAACTAATGAAAAACTGTTTTTT. Based on the CDR3 plus reference TRBV5-5 and TRBJ1-4, the full variable domain is DAGVTQSPTHLIKTRGQQVTLRCSPISGHKSVSWYQQVLGQGPQFIFQYYEKEERGRGNFPDRFSARQFPNYSSELNVNALLLGDSALYLCASSLWLTTNEKLFFGSGTQLSVL.

V gene TRBV12-3 or TRBV12-4 combines with J gene TRBJ1-5, with D possibly TRBD1 on 5 matching bases. Trimming stripped 5 bases from V and 5 bases from J, with 10 bases between. This CDR3 region has 13 residues. The CDR3 DNA is TGTGCCAGCAGTCCTAGACAGCATCAGCCCCAGCATTTT. Protein: CASSPRQHQPQHF.

This clonotype was seen ten or more times. The chain has TRBV28 and TRBJ2-7; D is uncertain. Deletions cut 5 bases from V and 3 bases from J, with 14 bases between. The CDR3 runs 14 residues. Germline CDR1 and CDR2: MDHEN and SYDVKM. This chain's CDR3 is CASSPYLGSYEQYF. CDR3 DNA sequence: TGTGCCAGCAGTCCCTACCTCGGAAGCTACGAGCAGTACTTC. The variable domain in full, completed from reference TRBV28 and TRBJ2-7, reads DVKVTQSSRYLVKRTGEKVFLECVQDMDHENMFWYRQDPGLGLRLIYFSYDVKMKEKGDIPEGYSVSREKKERFSLILESASTNQTSMYLCASSPYLGSYEQYFGPGTRLTVT.

The sample holds a few counts of this clonotype. This chain uses TRBV15 with TRBJ2-1, with TRBD1 matching over 11 bases. Per the germline V gene, CDR1 is LNHNV and CDR2 is YYDKDF (reference sequence). Trimming removed 6 bases from V and 7 bases from J; junction bases left unmatched: 5. There are 14 residues in the CDR3. This CDR3 reads CATSPGTGGNEQFF. The CDR3 nucleotides read TGTGCCACCAGTCCCGGGACAGGGGGAAATGAGCAGTTCTTC.

This clonotype was observed at least ten times. The CDR3 sequence is CASSYRESTDTQYF. In DNA form, the CDR3 reads TGTGCCAGCAGTTACAGGGAAAGCACAGATACGCAGTATTTT. The chain carries TRBV6-2 or TRBV6-3 and TRBJ2-3, with D hard to call. Germline V CDR1 and CDR2: MNHEY, SVGEGT. The CDR3 is made up of 14 amino acids. The V gene lost 2 bases and the J gene lost 0 bases, with 6 bases spanning the gap.

This clonotype was counted between two and nine times. The chain carries TRBV2 and TRBJ2-7; D possibly corresponds to TRBD2 (5 bases). This CDR3 comprises 11 residues. The germline V gene encodes CDR1 SNHLY and CDR2 FYNNEI. Trimming took 8 bases from V and 6 from J, leaving 11 bases between them. The chain's CDR3 is CASHSGAEQYF. The DNA of the CDR3 is TGTGCCAGCCACAGCGGAGCCGAGCAGTACTTC.

This clonotype was seen repeatedly, ten times or more. V and J are TRBV6-5 and TRBJ1-5; possibly TRBD1 for D (6 bases). The CDR3 length is 14 residues. Germline V gives CDR1 MNHEY, CDR2 SVGAGI. The V and J ends lost 6 bases and 7 bases respectively, with 16 bases between them. The CDR3 reads CASRRTRDTQPQHF. CDR3 in DNA: TGTGCCAGCAGACGAACCCGGGACACCCAGCCCCAGCATTTT.

The J gene is TRBJ1-3, the V gene TRBV5-6, with 9 bases aligning to TRBD1. The CDR3 contains 16 residues. Germline values: CDR1 SGHDT, CDR2 YYEEEE. V lost 2 bases and J lost 3; bases outside the gene matches: 6. CDR3 loop: CASSFTGGAFGNTIYF. Written as DNA, the CDR3 is TGTGCCAGCAGCTTTACAGGGGGCGCGTTTGGAAACACCATATATTTT.

This clonotype was observed at least ten times. This sequence joins TRBV21-1 and TRBJ1-5; the DNA was not used to check the table's D call, TRBD1. TRBV21-1 is noted as a pseudogene. This CDR3 region has 15 residues. The CDR3 sequence is CASAHDRSRRQPQHF. CDR3 sequence (DNA): TGTGCCAGCGCCCACGACAGGTCGAGGCGTCAGCCCCAGCATTTT.

This clonotype has a handful of counts. The chain combines TRBV5-1 with TRBJ2-6, with TRBD1 matching 8 bases. The CDR3 runs to 19 residues. With 4 bases clipped from V and 0 bases from J, the junction kept 12 bases outside the gene matches. Germline V gene data show CDR1 as SGHRS and CDR2 as YFSETQ. The chain's CDR3 is CASSPRPGTGTSGANVLTF. For the CDR3, the DNA is TGCGCCAGCAGCCCGCGTCCCGGGACAGGTACCTCTGGGGCCAACGTCCTGACTTTC.

This clonotype was counted many times. This chain uses TRBV12-3 or TRBV12-4 with TRBJ2-7; D remains ambiguous. V was shortened by 5 bases and J by 2 bases, with 7 bases between the two germline ends. The CDR3 sequence is 12 residues long. DNA for the CDR3: TGTGCCAGCAGTCCGACCCCCTACGAGCAGTACTTC. Translation gives CASSPTPYEQYF.

This clonotype came up a few times. The CDR3, as DNA: TGCAGTGCGGACGGGGGTAATGAAAAACTGTTTTTT. Its translation: CSADGGNEKLFF. The chain links TRBV20-1 to TRBJ1-4; possibly TRBD1 for D (5 bases). Germline V gives CDR1 DFQATT, CDR2 SNEGSKA (reference sequence). V lost 6 bases to trimming and J lost 4 bases, with 9 bases between them. The CDR3 has 12 amino acids.

This chain joins TRBV5-1 and TRBJ2-3; D unresolved. V dropped 1 base and J dropped 0 bases, with 12 bases sitting between them. CDR3 length: 16 amino acids. The V gene's germline CDR1 is SGHRS and CDR2 YFSETQ. CDR3 DNA sequence: TGCGCCAGCAGCTTGCTCGACGGCTCTAGCACAGATACGCAGTATTTT. Its protein product is CASSLLDGSSTDTQYF.

This clonotype was counted only a few times. The chain uses TRBV10-3 and TRBJ2-1; 9 bases agree with TRBD1. The trim removed 6 bases at V and 4 bases at J, leaving 10 bases unmatched. Germline CDR1 is ENHRY and CDR2 is SYGVKD. This CDR3 has 16 amino acids. The CDR3 reads CAIRGQGVVGYNEQFF. DNA for the CDR3: TGTGCCATCAGGGGACAGGGTGTCGTGGGATACAATGAGCAGTTCTTC.